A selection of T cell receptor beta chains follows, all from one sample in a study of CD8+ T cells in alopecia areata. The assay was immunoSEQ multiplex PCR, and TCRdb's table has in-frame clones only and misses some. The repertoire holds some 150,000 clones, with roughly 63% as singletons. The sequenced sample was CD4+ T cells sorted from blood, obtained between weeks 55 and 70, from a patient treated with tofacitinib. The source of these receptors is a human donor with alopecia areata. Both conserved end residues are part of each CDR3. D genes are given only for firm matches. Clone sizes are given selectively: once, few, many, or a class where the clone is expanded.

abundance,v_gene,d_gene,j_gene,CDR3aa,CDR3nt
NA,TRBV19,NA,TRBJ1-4,CASSMRSEKLFF,TGTGCCAGTAGTATGAGAAGTGAAAAACTGTTTTTT
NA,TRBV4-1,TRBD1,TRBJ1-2,CASSQPGQGKNYGYTF,TGCGCCAGCAGCCAACCCGGACAGGGGAAAAACTATGGCTACACCTTC
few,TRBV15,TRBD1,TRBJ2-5,CATSGTGGEETQYF,TGTGCCACCAGCGGTACAGGGGGCGAAGAGACCCAGTACTTC
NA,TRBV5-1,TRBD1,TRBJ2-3,CASSFQGASTDTQYF,TGCGCCAGCAGCTTCCAGGGGGCTTCCACAGATACGCAGTATTTT
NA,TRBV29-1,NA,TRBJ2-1,CSVGGSRDSNYNEQFF,TGCAGCGTTGGGGGATCGCGGGACAGTAACTACAATGAGCAGTTCTTC
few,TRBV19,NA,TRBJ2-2,CASSIRSSWNSTGELFF,TGTGCCAGTAGTATACGGTCCTCATGGAACTCCACCGGGGAGCTGTTTTTT
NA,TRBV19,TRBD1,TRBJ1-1,CASTDLRGQGVGEAFF,TGTGCCAGTACCGACCTTAGGGGACAGGGGGTCGGTGAAGCTTTCTTT
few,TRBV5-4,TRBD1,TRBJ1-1,CASSLDLTGFAEAFF,TGTGCCAGCAGCTTGGATTTGACAGGGTTCGCTGAAGCTTTCTTT
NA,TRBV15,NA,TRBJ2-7,CATSRDRWSYEQYF,TGTGCCACCAGCAGAGATCGGTGGTCGTACGAGCAGTACTTC
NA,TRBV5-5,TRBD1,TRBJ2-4,CASSWGQGNRGNIQYF,TGTGCCAGCAGCTGGGGACAGGGAAATCGCGGGAACATTCAGTACTTC
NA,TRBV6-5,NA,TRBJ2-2,CASSLDRKNTGELFF,TGTGCCAGCAGTTTGGACAGAAAGAACACCGGGGAGCTGTTTTTT
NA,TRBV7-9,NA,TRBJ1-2,CASSHSGGGYGYTF,TGTGCCAGCAGCCACAGCGGTGGGGGCTATGGCTACACCTTC
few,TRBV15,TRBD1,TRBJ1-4,CATSKLGVQGQNEKLFF,TGTGCCACCAGCAAATTGGGGGTACAGGGGCAAAATGAAAAACTGTTTTTT
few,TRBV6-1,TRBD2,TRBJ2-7,CASSVGLAGVSSYEQYF,TGTGCCAGCAGTGTGGGACTAGCGGGGGTTAGCTCCTACGAGCAGTACTTC
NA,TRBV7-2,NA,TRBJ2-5,CASSLTTSRETQYF,TGTGCCAGCAGCTTAACGACAAGTCGGGAGACCCAGTACTTC
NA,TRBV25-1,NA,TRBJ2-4,CASSVTGAAKNIQYF,TGTGCCAGCAGCGTAACAGGTGCCGCCAAAAACATTCAGTACTTC
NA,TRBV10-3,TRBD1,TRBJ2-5,CAISGQGEGETQYF,TGTGCCATCAGTGGACAGGGGGAAGGAGAGACCCAGTACTTC
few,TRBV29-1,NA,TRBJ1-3,CSVGGGAGNTIYF,TGCAGCGTTGGCGGCGGTGCTGGAAACACCATATATTTT
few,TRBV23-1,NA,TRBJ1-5,CASSHPTGDSQNQPQHF,TGCGCCAGCAGTCACCCCACGGGAGATAGCCAGAATCAGCCCCAGCATTTT
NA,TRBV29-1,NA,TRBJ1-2,CSVDSPRIVGYTF,TGCAGCGTTGATAGTCCGCGGATTGTTGGCTACACCTTC
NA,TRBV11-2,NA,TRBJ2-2,CASSFRAANTGELFF,TGTGCCAGCAGCTTCCGGGCCGCGAACACCGGGGAGCTGTTTTTT
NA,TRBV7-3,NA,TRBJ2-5,CASSRMTGPVETQYF,TGTGCCAGCAGCCGAATGACGGGGCCGGTGGAGACCCAGTACTTC
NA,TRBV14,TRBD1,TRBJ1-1,CASSQDWTGRITEAFF,TGTGCCAGCAGCCAAGATTGGACAGGGAGGATAACTGAAGCTTTCTTT
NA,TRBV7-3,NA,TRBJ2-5,CASSPGGLETQYF,TGTGCCAGCAGCCCCGGGGGCTTAGAGACCCAGTACTTC
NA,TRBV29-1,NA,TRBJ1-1,CSVLLQDMNTEAFF,TGCAGCGTTCTCCTACAGGATATGAACACTGAAGCTTTCTTT
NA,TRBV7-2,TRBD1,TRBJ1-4,CASSQQDRIDEKLFF,TGTGCCAGCAGCCAACAGGACAGGATCGATGAAAAACTGTTTTTT
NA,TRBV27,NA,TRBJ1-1,CASRQEVSTEAFF,TGTGCCAGCAGGCAAGAGGTGAGCACTGAAGCTTTCTTT
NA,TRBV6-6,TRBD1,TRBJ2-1,CASSFGRDRGNNEQFF,TGTGCCAGCAGTTTTGGACGGGACAGGGGGAACAATGAGCAGTTCTTC
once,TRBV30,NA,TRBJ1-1,CAWSALRVFTATEAFF,TGTGCCTGGAGTGCCCTTAGGGTTTTTACGGCCACTGAAGCTTTCTTT
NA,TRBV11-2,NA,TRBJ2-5,CASSLDRGSQETQYF,TGTGCCAGCAGCTTAGATAGAGGGAGCCAAGAGACCCAGTACTTC
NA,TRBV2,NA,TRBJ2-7,CASRSLYEQYF,TGTGCCAGCAGGTCACTCTACGAGCAGTACTTC
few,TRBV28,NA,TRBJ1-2,CATQVDGYTF,TGTGCCACCCAGGTGGATGGCTACACCTTC
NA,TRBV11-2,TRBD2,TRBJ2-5,CASSRLAGGPGTQYF,TGTGCCAGCAGCCGACTAGCGGGGGGGCCAGGGACCCAGTACTTC
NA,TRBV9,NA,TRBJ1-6,CASSPSPKATYNSPLHF,TGTGCCAGCAGCCCCAGTCCGAAGGCGACTTATAATTCACCCCTCCACTTT
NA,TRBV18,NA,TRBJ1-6,CASSPGRRYNSPLHF,TGTGCCAGCTCACCGGGGCGGCGTTATAATTCACCCCTCCACTTT
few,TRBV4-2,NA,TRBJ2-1,CASSQDQGDEQFF,TGTGCCAGCAGCCAAGACCAGGGCGATGAGCAGTTCTTC
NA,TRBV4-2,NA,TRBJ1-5,CASSQDYGGTNQPQHF,TGTGCCAGCAGCCAAGACTATGGAGGGACCAATCAGCCCCAGCATTTT